This T cell receptor beta chain was profiled in a study of beta chain bispecific antibodies for T cell cancers. At the level of the study: Healthy donor T cells cocultured with leukemia lines and bispecific antibodies.

T cells were expanded from blood mononuclear cells for around three days with anti-CD3 OKT3 or CD3/CD28 beads. IL-2 (around 96 IU/ml) and IL-7 (around 4.6 ng/ml) supported the T cell cultures. Each coculture: roughly 50,000 target cells, roughly 50,000 normal T cells, bispecific antibody. This clonotype was found many times. The target antigen is unknown. Germline CDR1 reads SNHLY; CDR2 reads FYNNEI. The CDR3 loop spans 15 amino acids. Deletions cut 2 bases from V and 6 bases from J, with 14 bases between. TCRdb fed the 5' RACE reads into MiXCR, producing one record per CDR3 protein. The sample lists about 17,000 distinct CDR3 sequences, roughly 1.9% occurring once. General study findings and limits: The leukemia cells, rather than normal T cells, gave most of the targeted TRBV signal.

Material for sequencing was healthy donor T cells cultured with leukemia cells. The TCR comes from a human donor in good health. Some clones in this sample may be carry-over from other donors' samples. V is TRBV2 and J is TRBJ1-5; D possibly corresponds to TRBD1 (5 bases). This CDR3 is CASSESGRVIQPQHF. The CDR3 coding sequence is TGTGCCAGCAGTGAATCTGGCAGGGTAATTCAGCCCCAGCATTTT. Full variable domain (rest looked up from reference TRBV2 and TRBJ1-5): EPEVTQTPSHQVTQMGQEVILRCVPISNHLYFYWYRQILGQKVEFLVSFYNNEISEKSEIFDDQFSVERPDGSNFTLKIRSTKLEDSAMYFCASSESGRVIQPQHFGDGTRLSIL.